Below are 26 T cell receptor beta chains sequenced from a single sample in a study of beta chain features in type 1 diabetes. Since all of the isolated RNA was reverse transcribed, expressed TCRB transcripts were what got sequenced. Measured with immunoSEQ multiplex PCR; TCRdb has only the in-frame clones, and not every one. The repertoire includes 310,000 or so clones, roughly 8% of them detected once, and roughly 0.44% sits in the top ten. The sequencing input was central memory CD4+ T cells from blood. These receptors came from a woman aged 18 to 35 in good health.

The J gene is TRBJ2-7, the V gene TRBV28; TRBD2 might be the D (5 bases). CDR3 length equals 14 residues. The ends were cut back, 6 bases at V and 2 bases at J, with 14 bases in the middle. CDR1 is MDHEN and CDR2 is SYDVKM in the germline V gene. Written as DNA, the CDR3 is TGTGCCAGCAGGAGTCATACGGGAACCTACGAGCAGTACTTC. Protein sequence: CASRSHTGTYEQYF.

This clone was counted many times. The gene calls are TRBV7-2 and TRBJ2-1, with TRBD2 matching 8 bases. Looked up from germline, CDR1 is SGHTA and CDR2 is FQGNSA. The length of the CDR3 is 14 residues. The V gene end was trimmed by 3 bases and the J gene end by 7 bases; junction bases not matched to a gene: 5. The CDR3 bases are TGTGCCAGCAGCTTTCAAGCGGGAGCGAATGAGCAGTTCTTC. Encoded protein: CASSFQAGANEQFF. Filled out from reference TRBV7-2 and TRBJ2-1, the complete variable domain reads GAGVSQSPSNKVTEKGKDVELRCDPISGHTALYWYRQSLGQGLEFLIYFQGNSAPDKSGLPSDRFSAERTGGSVSTLTIQRTQQEDSAVYLCASSFQAGANEQFFGPGTRLTVL.

The chain recombines TRBV14 with TRBJ2-7; 13 bases line up with TRBD2. The CDR3 length is 15 residues. The V segment lost 4 bases and the J segment 7 bases; nucleotides outside the gene matches: 7. CDR1 and CDR2 (germline): SGHDN, FVKESK. The CDR3 region is CASSRGTSGKGEQYF. CDR3 coding DNA: TGTGCCAGCAGCCGAGGGACTAGCGGGAAAGGAGAGCAGTACTTC.

This clone was recorded many times. V usage is TRBV28 and J usage is TRBJ1-4, with TRBD1 identical over 7 bases. The ends lost 7 bases at V and 5 bases at J; junction bases unmatched: 7. Germline assignment: CDR1 MDHEN and CDR2 SYDVKM. CDR3 length: 14 residues. CDR3 sequence: CASTEGGKNEKLFF. The CDR3 DNA reads as TGTGCCAGCACAGAAGGGGGCAAAAATGAAAAACTGTTTTTT.

This clone was observed a few times. This chain links TRBV28 with TRBJ2-1; the D gene is possibly TRBD2 (6 bases). Trimming left V 6 bases short and J 1 base short, with 19 bases between. There are 17 residues in the CDR3. Per the germline V gene, CDR1 is MDHEN and CDR2 is SYDVKM. The CDR3 reads CASSSWGLKISYNEQFF. In DNA, the CDR3 is TGTGCCAGCAGCTCCTGGGGACTTAAAATATCCTACAATGAGCAGTTCTTC.

This clone was counted ten times or more. This chain uses TRBV5-1 with TRBJ2-7; the match to TRBD2 covers 7 bases. With 1 base clipped from V and 6 bases from J, the junction kept 10 bases outside the gene matches. The CDR3 sequence is 15 residues long. Germline CDR1 SGHRS, CDR2 YFSETQ. In DNA form, the CDR3 reads TGCGCCAGCAGCTTGTATGGCGGGAGTGGTATCGAGCAGTACTTC. Translated, it gives CASSLYGGSGIEQYF.

This clone has a handful of counts. This CDR3 is also generated by other DNA sequences in the sample. This CDR3 reads CASRSGQGFSYEQYF. Written as DNA, the CDR3 is TGCGCCAGCAGGTCTGGACAGGGTTTCTCCTACGAGCAGTACTTC. The chain recombines TRBV5-1 with TRBJ2-7, with 8 bases lining up with TRBD1. Germline V CDR1 and CDR2: SGHRS, YFSETQ. V gave up 5 bases and J gave up 0 bases; unmatched junction bases: 7. CDR3 length equals 15 residues.

This clone occurred a few times. The chain recombines TRBV28 with TRBJ2-3; TRBD2 aligns across 13 bases. The V and J ends lost 7 bases and 2 bases, in that order; junction bases with no gene match: 3. The CDR3 extends over 15 amino acids. Per germline, CDR1 MDHEN and CDR2 SYDVKM. This CDR3 is CASKTSGRDTDTQYF. The CDR3 nucleotides are TGTGCCAGCAAAACTAGCGGGAGGGACACAGATACGCAGTATTTT.

This clone was counted only a few times. The CDR3 nucleotides are TGCGCCAGCAGCCAATTAGCCACGGGAGCCCGGGCCACAGATACGCAGTATTTT. It translates to CASSQLATGARATDTQYF. The genes are TRBV4-3 and TRBJ2-3, with D maybe TRBD2 (6 bases). The length of the CDR3 is 18 residues. V gave up 2 bases and J gave up 2 bases, with 20 bases separating them. The germline gives CDR1 LGHNA, CDR2 YSLEER.

This clone showed up just a few times. This sequence joins TRBV7-2 and TRBJ2-1; 8 nucleotides match TRBD2. With V trimmed by 2 bases and J by 3 bases, 6 bases remained unmatched. Germline V gene lookup returns CDR1 SGHTA and CDR2 FQGNSA. The CDR3 extends over 16 amino acids. CDR3 DNA: TGTGCCAGCAGCTTACAAGCGGGAGCTTTCTACAATGAGCAGTTCTTC. Its translation: CASSLQAGAFYNEQFF.

A few counts support this clone. This chain connects TRBV7-9 to TRBJ2-7; D is unresolved. V lost 5 bases and J 4 bases, leaving 9 bases between the germline ends. The germline CDR1 and CDR2 sequences are SEHNR and FQNEAQ (reference sequence). This CDR3 is 12 amino acids long. CDR3 in amino acids: CASSRTLYEQYF. CDR3 in DNA: TGTGCCAGCAGCAGGACCCTTTACGAGCAGTACTTC. Combining the CDR3 with reference TRBV7-9 and TRBJ2-7 gives the whole variable domain DTGVSQNPRHKITKRGQNVTFRCDPISEHNRLYWYRQTLGQGPEFLTYFQNEAQLEKSRLLSDRFSAERPKGSFSTLEIQRTEQGDSAMYLCASSRTLYEQYFGPGTRLTVT.

The rearrangement links TRBV6-5 to TRBJ2-7; maybe TRBD2 (7 bases). Germline-derived CDR1 and CDR2 are MNHEY and SVGAGI. V lost 2 bases and J 0 bases, leaving 14 bases between the germline ends. The CDR3 length is 16 residues. The DNA of the CDR3 is TGTGCCAGCAGTTACGGGGGGGCAACGAGCTCCTACGAGCAGTACTTC. Amino acid sequence: CASSYGGATSSYEQYF.

The chain links TRBV7-3 to TRBJ1-4; D possibly corresponds to TRBD1 (5 bases). Trimming shortened V by 2 bases and J by 4 bases, and 14 bases separated the two germline ends. The CDR3 spans 16 residues. Per germline, CDR1 SGHTA and CDR2 FQGTGA. CDR3 region: CASSLASGVINEKLFF. Written as DNA, the CDR3 is TGTGCCAGCAGCTTAGCTTCGGGGGTCATTAATGAAAAACTGTTTTTT. The whole variable domain, filled in from reference TRBV7-3 and TRBJ1-4, reads GAGVSQTPSNKVTEKGKYVELRCDPISGHTALYWYRQSLGQGPEFLIYFQGTGAADDSGLPNDRFFAVRPEGSVSTLKIQRTERGDSAVYLCASSLASGVINEKLFFGSGTQLSVL.

This clone was seen a handful of times. V is TRBV5-1 and J is TRBJ2-2; 11 bases agree with TRBD2. The CDR3 is made up of 16 amino acids. The germline CDR1 and CDR2 sequences are SGHRS and YFSETQ. The junction had 4 bases not matched to a gene; V was cut back by 3 bases and J by 3 bases. CDR3: CASSSGTSGHTGELFF. The CDR3 coding sequence is TGCGCCAGCAGCTCGGGGACTAGCGGTCACACCGGGGAGCTGTTTTTT.

There are a few counts of this clone. This chain's CDR3 is CASSLAVTDAREQYF. The CDR3 nucleotides read TGCGCCAGCAGCTTGGCCGTGACAGACGCTCGTGAGCAGTACTTC. This chain links TRBV5-1 with TRBJ2-7, with D tentatively TRBD1 (5 bases). Germline CDR1 is SGHRS and CDR2 is YFSETQ. This CDR3 spans 15 amino acids. Between the trimmed V and J ends, which lost 0 bases and 7 bases, there was a span of 17 bases.

This clone has only a few counts. The V gene is TRBV6-5, the J gene TRBJ1-1, with TRBD1 matching over 7 bases. The length of the CDR3 is 13 residues. Germline V gives CDR1 MNHEY, CDR2 SVGAGI. V was clipped by 6 bases and J by 3 bases; unmatched bases: 4. The CDR3 coding sequence is TGTGCCAGCAGGGCTACAGGGGACACTGAAGCTTTCTTT. It is translated as CASRATGDTEAFF.

The J gene is TRBJ1-2, the V gene TRBV20-1; D unresolved. CDR1 and CDR2 (germline): DFQATT, SNEGSKA (reference sequence). V was pared by 6 bases and J by 7 bases, with 12 bases between. The CDR3 is 11 amino acids. CDR3 bases: TGCAGTGCAAATAATGACGCTGGCTACACCTTC. Translation: CSANNDAGYTF.

This clone was picked up a small number of times. The chain carries TRBV5-1 and TRBJ2-1; 7 nucleotides align to TRBD1. This CDR3 is 14 amino acids long. Losses at the gene ends were 4 bases for V and 7 bases for J; bases not matched to a gene: 8. Germline-derived CDR1 and CDR2 are SGHRS and YFSETQ. The chain's CDR3 is CASSENPGGNEQFF. CDR3 nucleotides: TGCGCCAGCAGCGAAAATCCAGGGGGAAATGAGCAGTTCTTC.

This clone was seen a handful of times. This rearrangement joins TRBV6-1 to TRBJ2-7; no firm D call. Germline V gives CDR1 MNHNS, CDR2 SASEGT. Trimming stripped 9 bases from V and 4 bases from J, with 10 bases between. The CDR3 covers 11 residues. The CDR3 DNA sequence: TGTGCCAGTAGGGCAGTGTACGAGCAGTACTTC. It translates to CASRAVYEQYF.

This clone was picked up a small number of times. The J gene is TRBJ2-1, the V gene TRBV29-1, with D perhaps assigned TRBD1 or TRBD2 (5 bases each). V shed 4 bases and J shed 5 bases, with 15 bases lying between them. Looked up from germline, CDR1 is SQVTM and CDR2 is ANQGSEA. This CDR3 has 14 amino acids. DNA of the CDR3: TGCAGCGTTGCTTGGGGGAGACTTAACAATGAGCAGTTCTTC. This sequence encodes CSVAWGRLNNEQFF.

A remark on this clone: A read error may explain this, as a much larger clone is one base away. The same CDR3 arises from other DNA sequences in this sample as well. The chain couples TRBV5-1 to TRBJ2-1, with 8 bases lining up with TRBD2. This CDR3 has 15 residues. After removal of 2 bases from V and 0 bases from J, the junction contained 1 base not matched to a gene. Looked up from germline, CDR1 is SGHRS and CDR2 is YFSETQ. Here the CDR3 reads CASSLSGSSYNEQFF. As DNA, the CDR3 is TGCGCCAGCAGCTTAAGCGGGAGCTCCTACAATGAGCAGTTCTTC.

This clone was observed a few times. The rearrangement links TRBV27 to TRBJ2-3; 7 nucleotides line up with TRBD2. The CDR3 spans 13 residues. The junction had 6 bases not matched to a gene; V was cut back by 5 bases and J by 7 bases. CDR1 is MNHEY, CDR2 SMNVEV, per germline (reference sequence). This CDR3 reads CASSRTRGYTQYF. CDR3 coding DNA: TGTGCCAGCAGTAGGACTAGGGGTTATACGCAGTATTTT.

This clone appeared many times. V gene TRBV6-6 combines with J gene TRBJ2-1; D is unclear. This CDR3 spans 11 amino acids. Germline V gene lookup returns CDR1 MNHNY and CDR2 SVGAGI (reference sequence). Trimming left V 5 bases short and J 5 bases short, with 4 bases between. Here the CDR3 reads CASSPHNEQFF. Here the CDR3 DNA reads TGTGCCAGCAGTCCCCACAATGAGCAGTTCTTC.

This clone was picked up a small number of times. The chain uses TRBV6-5 and TRBJ2-7; 11 bases are shared with TRBD2. The CDR3 consists of 15 residues. The V segment lost 2 bases and the J segment 7 bases; nucleotides outside the gene matches: 7. Germline V lookup: CDR1 MNHEY, CDR2 SVGAGI. CDR3 DNA: TGTGCCAGCAGTTACCGGCTAGCGGGAGGTGGAGAGCAGTACTTC. This gives the protein CASSYRLAGGGEQYF.

In this sample, this clone turned up a few times. The chain recombines TRBV9 with TRBJ2-7, with TRBD1 identical over 8 bases. CDR3 length: 13 amino acids. Per germline, CDR1 SGDLS and CDR2 YYNGEE. The trim removed 4 bases at V and 6 bases at J, leaving 6 bases unmatched. The CDR3 nucleotides are TGTGCCAGCAGCACAGGGGGAGCGGGCGAGCAGTACTTC. Amino acid sequence: CASSTGGAGEQYF.

This clone was seen many times. Additional DNA sequences in this sample encode the identical CDR3. The chain links TRBV5-1 to TRBJ1-1; no clear D. There are 13 residues in the CDR3. Deletions cut 0 bases from V and 2 bases from J, with 5 bases between. CDR1 and CDR2 from the germline V gene are SGHRS and YFSETQ. The CDR3, as DNA: TGCGCCAGCAGCTTGGTTAGAAACACTGAAGCTTTCTTT. Translation: CASSLVRNTEAFF.